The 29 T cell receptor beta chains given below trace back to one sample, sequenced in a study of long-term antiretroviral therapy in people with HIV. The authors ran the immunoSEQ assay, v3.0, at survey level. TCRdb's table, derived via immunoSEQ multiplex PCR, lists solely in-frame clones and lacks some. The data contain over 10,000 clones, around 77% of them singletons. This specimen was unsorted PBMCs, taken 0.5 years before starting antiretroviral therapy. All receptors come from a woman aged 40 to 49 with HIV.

CDR3 coding DNA: TGCGCCAGCAGCTTGGGGGTTAATCGTGGTTCCGAGCAGTACTTC. Translating gives CASSLGVNRGSEQYF. The V gene is TRBV5-1, the J gene TRBJ2-7; D gene ambiguous. There are 15 residues in the CDR3. The germline V and J ends were trimmed by 0 bases and 6 bases, with 16 bases remaining between them. Germline V gene sequence: CDR1 SGHRS, CDR2 YFSETQ. The whole variable domain, remainder taken from reference TRBV5-1 and TRBJ2-7, is KAGVTQTPRYLIKTRGQQVTLSCSPISGHRSVSWYQQTPGQGLQFLFEYFSETQRNKGNFPGRFSGRQFSNSRSEMNVSTLELGDSALYLCASSLGVNRGSEQYFGPGTRLTVT.

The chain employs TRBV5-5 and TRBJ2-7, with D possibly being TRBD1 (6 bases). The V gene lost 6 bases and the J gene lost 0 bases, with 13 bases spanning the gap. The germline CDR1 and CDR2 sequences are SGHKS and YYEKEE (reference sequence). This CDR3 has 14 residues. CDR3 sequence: CASNRDTNSYEQYF. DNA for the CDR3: TGTGCCAGCAACCGGGACACCAACTCCTACGAGCAGTACTTC.

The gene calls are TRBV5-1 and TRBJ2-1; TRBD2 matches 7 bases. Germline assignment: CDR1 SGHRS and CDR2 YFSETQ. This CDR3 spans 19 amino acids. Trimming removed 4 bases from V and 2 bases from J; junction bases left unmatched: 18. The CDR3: CASSPSSSGTLGAYNEQFF. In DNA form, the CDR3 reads TGCGCCAGCAGCCCCTCTTCTAGCGGAACCCTGGGGGCCTACAATGAGCAGTTCTTC.

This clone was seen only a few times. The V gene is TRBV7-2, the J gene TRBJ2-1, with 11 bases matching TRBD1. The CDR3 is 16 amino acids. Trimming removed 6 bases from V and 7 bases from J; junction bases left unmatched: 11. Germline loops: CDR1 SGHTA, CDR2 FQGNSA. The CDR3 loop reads CASSPSGTGGRNEQFF. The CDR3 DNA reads TGTGCCAGCAGTCCTTCCGGGACAGGGGGTAGAAATGAGCAGTTCTTC.

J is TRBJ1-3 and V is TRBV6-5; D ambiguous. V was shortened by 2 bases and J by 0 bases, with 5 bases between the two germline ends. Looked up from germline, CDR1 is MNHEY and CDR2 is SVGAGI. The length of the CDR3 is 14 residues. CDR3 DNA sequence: TGTGCCAGCAGTTACGCGCCCTCTGGAAACACCATATATTTT. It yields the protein CASSYAPSGNTIYF.

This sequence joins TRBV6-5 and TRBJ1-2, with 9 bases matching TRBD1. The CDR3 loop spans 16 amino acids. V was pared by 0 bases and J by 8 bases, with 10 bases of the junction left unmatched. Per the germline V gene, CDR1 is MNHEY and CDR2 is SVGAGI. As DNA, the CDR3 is TGTGCCAGCAGTTACTCGCGCGTCGGGACAGGGAGCGGCTACACCTTC. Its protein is CASSYSRVGTGSGYTF.

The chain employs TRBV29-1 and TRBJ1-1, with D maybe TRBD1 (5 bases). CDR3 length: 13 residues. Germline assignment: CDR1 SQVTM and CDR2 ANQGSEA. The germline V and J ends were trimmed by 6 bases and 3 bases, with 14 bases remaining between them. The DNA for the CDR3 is TGCAGCGTATGCAGGGACGGGGACACTGAAGCTTTCTTT. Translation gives CSVCRDGDTEAFF.

The CDR3 coding sequence is TGTGCCAGCAGTTACGGACCCAATGAGCAGTTCTTC. Protein sequence: CASSYGPNEQFF. This chain joins TRBV6-6 and TRBJ2-1; D is unresolved. The CDR3 is made up of 12 amino acids. Germline values: CDR1 MNHNY, CDR2 SVGAGI (reference sequence). V was pared by 2 bases and J by 6 bases, with 5 bases between.

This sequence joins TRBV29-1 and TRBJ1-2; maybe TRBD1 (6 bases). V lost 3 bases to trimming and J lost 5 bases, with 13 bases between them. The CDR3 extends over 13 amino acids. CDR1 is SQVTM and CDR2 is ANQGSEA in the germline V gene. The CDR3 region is CSVDTGLGYGYTF. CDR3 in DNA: TGCAGCGTTGACACAGGGTTGGGGTATGGCTACACCTTC.

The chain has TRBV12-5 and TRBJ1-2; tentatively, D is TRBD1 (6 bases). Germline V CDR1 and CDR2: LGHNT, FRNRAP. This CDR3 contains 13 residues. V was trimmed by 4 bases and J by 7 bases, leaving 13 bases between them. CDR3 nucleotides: TGTGCTAGTGGTTCCATTGGGGGCTCTGGCTACACCTTC. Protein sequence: CASGSIGGSGYTF.

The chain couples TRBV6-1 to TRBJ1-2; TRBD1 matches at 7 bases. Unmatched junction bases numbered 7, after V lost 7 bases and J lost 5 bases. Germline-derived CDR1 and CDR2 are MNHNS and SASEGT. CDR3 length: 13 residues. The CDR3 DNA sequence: TGTGCCAGCAAGGAGGGGACAGTATATGGCTACACCTTC. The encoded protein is CASKEGTVYGYTF.

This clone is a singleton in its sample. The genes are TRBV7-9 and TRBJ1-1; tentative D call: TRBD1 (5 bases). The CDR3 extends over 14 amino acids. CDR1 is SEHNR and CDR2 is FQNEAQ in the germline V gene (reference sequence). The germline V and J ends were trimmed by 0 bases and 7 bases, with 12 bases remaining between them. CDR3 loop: CASSLALRQNEAFF. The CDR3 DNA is TGTGCCAGCAGCTTAGCGCTGAGACAGAATGAAGCTTTCTTT.

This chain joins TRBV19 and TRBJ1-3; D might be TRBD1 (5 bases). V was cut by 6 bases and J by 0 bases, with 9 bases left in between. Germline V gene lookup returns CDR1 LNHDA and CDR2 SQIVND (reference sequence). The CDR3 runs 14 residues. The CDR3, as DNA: TGTGCCAGTAGACTCGACAGCTCTGGAAACACCATATATTTT. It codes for CASRLDSSGNTIYF.

The CDR3 is CASSLGAIHGYTF. The CDR3 nucleotides are TGTGCCAGCAGCTTAGGGGCAATCCATGGCTACACCTTC. The chain has TRBV7-9 and TRBJ1-2; D ambiguous. The CDR3 totals 13 residues. V was clipped by 1 base and J by 6 bases, with 9 bases between them. From germline, CDR1 is SEHNR and CDR2 FQNEAQ (reference sequence).

The CDR3 reads CASKGGQGTYEQYF. The CDR3 DNA reads TGTGCCAGCAAAGGAGGACAGGGGACGTACGAGCAGTACTTC. This chain connects TRBV6-1 to TRBJ2-7, with 9 bases matching TRBD1. V was clipped by 7 bases and J by 4 bases; unmatched bases: 8. Germline V lookup: CDR1 MNHNS, CDR2 SASEGT. This CDR3 has 14 amino acids.

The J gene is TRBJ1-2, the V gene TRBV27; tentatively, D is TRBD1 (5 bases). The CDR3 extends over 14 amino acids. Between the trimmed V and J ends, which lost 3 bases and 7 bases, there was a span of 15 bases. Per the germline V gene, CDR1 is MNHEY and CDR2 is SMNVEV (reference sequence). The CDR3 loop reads CASSLGGFGGGYTF. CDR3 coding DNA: TGTGCCAGCAGTTTGGGGGGTTTTGGGGGTGGCTACACCTTC.

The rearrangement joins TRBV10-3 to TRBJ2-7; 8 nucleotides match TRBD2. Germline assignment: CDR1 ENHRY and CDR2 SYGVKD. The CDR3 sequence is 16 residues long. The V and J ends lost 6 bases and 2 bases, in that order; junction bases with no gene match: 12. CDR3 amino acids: CAIRIAGTRGAYEQYF. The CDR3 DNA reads TGTGCCATCAGAATAGCCGGGACTAGAGGGGCCTACGAGCAGTACTTC.

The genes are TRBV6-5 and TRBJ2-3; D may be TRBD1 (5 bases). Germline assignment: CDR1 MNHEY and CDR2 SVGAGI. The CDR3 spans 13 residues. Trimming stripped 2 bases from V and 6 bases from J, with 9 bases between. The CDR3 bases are TGTGCCAGCAGTTACGGCAGGGCCGATACGCAGTATTTT. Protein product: CASSYGRADTQYF.

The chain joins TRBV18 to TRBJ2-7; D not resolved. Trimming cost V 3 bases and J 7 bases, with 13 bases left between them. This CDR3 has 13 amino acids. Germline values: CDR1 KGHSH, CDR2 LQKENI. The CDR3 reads CASSPMGPEEQYF. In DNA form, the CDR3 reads TGTGCCAGCTCACCGATGGGTCCCGAAGAGCAGTACTTC.

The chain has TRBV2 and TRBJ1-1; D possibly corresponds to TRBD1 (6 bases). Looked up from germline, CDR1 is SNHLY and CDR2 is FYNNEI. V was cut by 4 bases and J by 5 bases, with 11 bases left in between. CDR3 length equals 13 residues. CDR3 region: CASSVGGGTEAFF. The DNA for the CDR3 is TGTGCCAGCAGTGTGGGGGGCGGGACTGAAGCTTTCTTT.

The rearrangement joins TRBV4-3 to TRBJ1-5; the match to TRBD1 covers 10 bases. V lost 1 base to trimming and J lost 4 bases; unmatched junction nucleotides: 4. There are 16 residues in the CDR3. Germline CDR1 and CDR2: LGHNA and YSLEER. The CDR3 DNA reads TGCGCCAGCAGCCAAGTGAGGGACAGGGGTAATCAGCCCCAGCATTTT. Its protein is CASSQVRDRGNQPQHF.

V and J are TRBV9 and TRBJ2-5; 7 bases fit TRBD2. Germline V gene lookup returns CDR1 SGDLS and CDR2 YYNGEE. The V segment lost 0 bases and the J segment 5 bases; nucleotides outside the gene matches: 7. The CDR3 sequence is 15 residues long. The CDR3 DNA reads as TGTGCCAGCAGCGTAGGCCCGGGGGGAAGTGAGACCCAGTACTTC. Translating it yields CASSVGPGGSETQYF.

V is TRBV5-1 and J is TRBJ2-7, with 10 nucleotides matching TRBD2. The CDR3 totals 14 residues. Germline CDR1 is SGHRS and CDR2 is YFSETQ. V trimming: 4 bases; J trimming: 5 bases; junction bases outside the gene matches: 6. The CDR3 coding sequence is TGCGCCAGCAGCCCAAGCGGGGGGGGGAACGAGCAGTACTTC. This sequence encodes CASSPSGGGNEQYF.

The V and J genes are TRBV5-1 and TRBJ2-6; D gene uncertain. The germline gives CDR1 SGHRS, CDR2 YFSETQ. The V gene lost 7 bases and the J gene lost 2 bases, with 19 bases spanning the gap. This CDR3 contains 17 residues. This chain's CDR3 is CASGLGSVNAGANVLTF. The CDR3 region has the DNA TGCGCCAGCGGGCTGGGTTCGGTCAATGCTGGGGCCAACGTCCTGACTTTC.

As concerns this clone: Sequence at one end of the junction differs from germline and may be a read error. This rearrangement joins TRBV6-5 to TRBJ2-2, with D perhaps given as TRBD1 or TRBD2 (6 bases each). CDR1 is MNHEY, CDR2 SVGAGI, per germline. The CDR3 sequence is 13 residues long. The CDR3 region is CAGRTETLGELFF. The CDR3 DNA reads TGCGCAGGGAGGACAGAGACGTTGGGGGAGCTGTTTTTT.

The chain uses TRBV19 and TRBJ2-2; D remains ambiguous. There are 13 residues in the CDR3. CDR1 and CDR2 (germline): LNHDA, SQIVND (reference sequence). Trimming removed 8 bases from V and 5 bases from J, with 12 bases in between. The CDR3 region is CASSPDDTGELFF. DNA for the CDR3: TGTGCCAGTTCGCCAGATGATACCGGGGAGCTGTTTTTT. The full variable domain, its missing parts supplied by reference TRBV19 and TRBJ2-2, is DGGITQSPKYLFRKEGQNVTLSCEQNLNHDAMYWYRQDPGQGLRLIYYSQIVNDFQKGDIAEGYSVSREKKESFPLTVTSAQKNPTAFYLCASSPDDTGELFFGEGSRLTVL.

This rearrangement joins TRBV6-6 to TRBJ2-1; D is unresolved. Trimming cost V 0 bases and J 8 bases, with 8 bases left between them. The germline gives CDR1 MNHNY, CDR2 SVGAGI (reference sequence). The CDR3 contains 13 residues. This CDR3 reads CASSYSSAHEQFF. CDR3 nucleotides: TGTGCCAGCAGTTACTCAAGCGCCCATGAGCAGTTCTTC.

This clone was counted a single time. The CDR3 nucleotides read TGTGCCAGCAGTTACCGCGGGGATGAGCAGTTCTTC. It codes for CASSYRGDEQFF. V usage is TRBV6-5 and J usage is TRBJ2-1; D is possibly TRBD2 (6 bases). The ends were cut back, 2 bases at V and 8 bases at J, with 7 bases in the middle. CDR3 size: 12 residues. Germline assignment: CDR1 MNHEY and CDR2 SVGAGI.

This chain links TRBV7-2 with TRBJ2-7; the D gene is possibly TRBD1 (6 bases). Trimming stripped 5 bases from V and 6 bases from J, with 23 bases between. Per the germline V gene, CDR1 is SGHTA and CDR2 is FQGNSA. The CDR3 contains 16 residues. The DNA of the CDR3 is TGTGCCAGCAGCACACGCCCTCCGGGTGAGGGGGTCGAGCAGTACTTC. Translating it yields CASSTRPPGEGVEQYF.